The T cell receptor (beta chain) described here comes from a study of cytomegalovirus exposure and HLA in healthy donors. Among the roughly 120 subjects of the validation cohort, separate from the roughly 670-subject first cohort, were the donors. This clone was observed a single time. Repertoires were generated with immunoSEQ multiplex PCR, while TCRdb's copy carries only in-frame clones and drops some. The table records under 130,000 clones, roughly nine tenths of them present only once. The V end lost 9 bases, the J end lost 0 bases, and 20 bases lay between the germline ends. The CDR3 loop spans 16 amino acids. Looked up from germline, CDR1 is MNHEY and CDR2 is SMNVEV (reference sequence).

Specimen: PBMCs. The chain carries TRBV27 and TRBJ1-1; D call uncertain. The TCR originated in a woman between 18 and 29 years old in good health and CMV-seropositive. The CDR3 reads CASTPGAPFMNTEAFF. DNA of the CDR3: TGTGCCAGTACCCCAGGCGCTCCGTTCATGAACACTGAAGCTTTCTTT.